This TCR beta chain came from a study of T-cell reconstitution after alpha-beta-depleted transplantation in children. A TCRbeta library incorporating unique molecular identifiers was prepared. TCRdb reprocessed the PCR reads with MiXCR, giving one entry per CDR3 protein. Among about a million distinct CDR3 sequences listed, about 29% were seen once. General study results and limits: Newly produced T cells mostly provided counts and TCRbeta diversity after one year, as hyperexpanded clones declined. There were some patients whose high TCRbeta diversity at day 60 came from surviving recipient T cells and thymic progenitors. By about two months after transplant, alpha-beta T cells reportedly arose from several hundred graft clones that had expanded.

About this clonotype: No antigen is known for it.

This TCR was sampled from a boy under two years old who had a stem cell transplant for SCID, so the T cells may come from the graft donor. The starting material was PBMCs, mostly from graft donor cells, obtained 360 days after TCRalphabeta/CD19-depleted stem cell transplant.

The CDR3 region is CSARGSFGATYEQYF. The CDR3 region has the DNA TGCAGTGCTAGGGGGTCCTTTGGGGCGACCTACGAGCAGTACTTC. V is TRBV20-1 and J is TRBJ2-7; D may be TRBD1 (5 bases). CDR1 is DFQATT, CDR2 SNEGSKA, per germline (reference sequence). V was trimmed by 3 bases and J by 2 bases, leaving 17 bases between them. CDR3 length: 15 residues.